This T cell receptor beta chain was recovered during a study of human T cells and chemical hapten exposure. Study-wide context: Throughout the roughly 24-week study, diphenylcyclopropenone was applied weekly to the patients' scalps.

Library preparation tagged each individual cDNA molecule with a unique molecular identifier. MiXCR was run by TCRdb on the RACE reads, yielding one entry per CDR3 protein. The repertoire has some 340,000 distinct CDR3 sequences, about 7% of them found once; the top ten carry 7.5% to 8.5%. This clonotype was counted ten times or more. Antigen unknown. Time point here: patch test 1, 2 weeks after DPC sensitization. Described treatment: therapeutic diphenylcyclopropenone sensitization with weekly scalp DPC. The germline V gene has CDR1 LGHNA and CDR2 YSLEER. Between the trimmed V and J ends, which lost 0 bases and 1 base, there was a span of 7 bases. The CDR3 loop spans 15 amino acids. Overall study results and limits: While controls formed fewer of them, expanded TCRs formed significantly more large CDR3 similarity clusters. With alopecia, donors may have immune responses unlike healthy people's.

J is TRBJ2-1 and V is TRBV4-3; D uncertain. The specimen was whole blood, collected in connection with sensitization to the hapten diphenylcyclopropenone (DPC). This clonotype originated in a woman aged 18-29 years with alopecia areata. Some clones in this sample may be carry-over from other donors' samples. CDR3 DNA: TGCGCCAGCAGCCAAGAGCAACGATCCTACAATGAGCAGTTCTTC. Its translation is CASSQEQRSYNEQFF.